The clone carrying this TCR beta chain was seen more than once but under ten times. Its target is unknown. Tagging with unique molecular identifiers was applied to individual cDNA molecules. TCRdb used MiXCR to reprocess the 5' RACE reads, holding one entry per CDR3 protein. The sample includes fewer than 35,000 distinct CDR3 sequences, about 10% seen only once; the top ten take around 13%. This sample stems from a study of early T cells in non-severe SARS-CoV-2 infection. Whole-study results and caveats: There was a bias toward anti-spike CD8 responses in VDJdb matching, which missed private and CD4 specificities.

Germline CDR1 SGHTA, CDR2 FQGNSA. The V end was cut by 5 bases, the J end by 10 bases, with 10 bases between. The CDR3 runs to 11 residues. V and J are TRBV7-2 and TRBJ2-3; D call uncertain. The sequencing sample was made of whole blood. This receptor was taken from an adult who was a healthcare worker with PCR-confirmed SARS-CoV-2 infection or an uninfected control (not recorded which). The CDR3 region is CASSQSEAQYF. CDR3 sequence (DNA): TGTGCCAGCAGCCAATCTGAGGCGCAGTATTTT.